This TCR beta chain appears in the sequencing data of a study of monozygotic twins with cystic fibrosis. About the study: Library input was approximately 3.1 micrograms of fragmented DNA, with approximately 14 PCR cycles. General study points: The repertoire was suggested to be naive-dominated, clonality median around 0.0089. Co-twins had the most similar V usage for 13 of 16 pairs, J for 8.

Worth noting for this clone: The target antigen is unknown.

Germline V gene data show CDR1 as SQVTM and CDR2 as ANQGSEA. The CDR3 covers 11 residues. Trimming shortened V by 6 bases and J by 3 bases, and 9 bases separated the two germline ends. Libraries were prepared by immunoSEQ multiplex PCR; TCRdb keeps only in-frame clonotypes and omits some of them. The data contain approximately 17,000 clones, about 96% of them singletons. The chain is built from TRBV29-1 and TRBJ2-7, with unresolved D. This receptor was obtained from a girl aged 2-15 years with cystic fibrosis. Sequencing was done on a sample of blood. Here the CDR3 reads CSVAEVYEQYF. The CDR3 region has the DNA TGCAGCGTCGCTGAAGTCTACGAGCAGTACTTC.